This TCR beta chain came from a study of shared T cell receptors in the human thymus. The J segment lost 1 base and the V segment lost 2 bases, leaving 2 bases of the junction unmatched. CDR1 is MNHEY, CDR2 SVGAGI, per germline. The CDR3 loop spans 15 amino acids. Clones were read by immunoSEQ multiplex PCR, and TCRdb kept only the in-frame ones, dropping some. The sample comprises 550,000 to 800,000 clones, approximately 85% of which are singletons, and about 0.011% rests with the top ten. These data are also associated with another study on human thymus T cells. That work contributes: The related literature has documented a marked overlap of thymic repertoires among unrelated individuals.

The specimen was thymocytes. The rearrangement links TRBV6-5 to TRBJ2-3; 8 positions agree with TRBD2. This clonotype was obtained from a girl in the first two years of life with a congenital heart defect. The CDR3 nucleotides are TGTGCCAGCAGTTACGGGCGGGGGGGCACAGATACGCAGTATTTT. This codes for CASSYGRGGTDTQYF.